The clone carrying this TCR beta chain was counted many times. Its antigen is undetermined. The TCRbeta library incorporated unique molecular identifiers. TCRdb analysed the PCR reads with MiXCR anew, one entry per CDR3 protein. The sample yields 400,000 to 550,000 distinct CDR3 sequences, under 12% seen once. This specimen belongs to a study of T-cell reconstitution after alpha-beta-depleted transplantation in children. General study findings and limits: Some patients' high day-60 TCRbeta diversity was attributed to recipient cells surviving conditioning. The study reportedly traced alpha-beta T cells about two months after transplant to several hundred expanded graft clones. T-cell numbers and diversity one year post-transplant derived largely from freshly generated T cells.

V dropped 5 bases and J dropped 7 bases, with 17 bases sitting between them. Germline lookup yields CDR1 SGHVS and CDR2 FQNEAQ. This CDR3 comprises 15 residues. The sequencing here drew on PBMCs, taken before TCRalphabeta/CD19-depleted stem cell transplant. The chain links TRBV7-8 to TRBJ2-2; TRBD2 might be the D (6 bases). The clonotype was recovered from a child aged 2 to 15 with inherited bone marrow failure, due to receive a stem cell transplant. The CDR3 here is CASSPRLVKSGELFF. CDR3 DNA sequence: TGTGCCAGCAGCCCGCGACTAGTTAAGAGCGGGGAGCTGTTTTTT.